The rows below give T cell receptor beta chains drawn from one sample of a study of identical twins. A single record per CDR3 protein comes from TCRdb applying MiXCR to the 5' RACE reads. This sample has about 480,000 distinct CDR3 sequences, with 13% to 15% found just once. These data also formed part of another study, on yellow fever vaccine responses in identical twins.

What was sequenced was CD4+ T cells sorted from blood. These receptors originate from a woman aged 18 to 35 in good health. CDR3s include the opening cysteine and the closing phenylalanine or tryptophan. A D gene is named only where the DNA matches it firmly. Clone size, where shown, is once, few, many, or a class for clones that have expanded.

14	TRBV28	few	TRBJ2-7	NA	TGTGCCAGCGGCAGGGTTGGACCTCCCTACGAGCAGTACTTC	CASGRVGPPYEQYF
12	TRBV20-1	NA	TRBJ2-4	NA	TGCAGTGCTACATGGCTGTGGGACATTCAGTACTTC	CSATWLWDIQYF
12	TRBV29-1	many	TRBJ2-7	TRBD1	TGCAGCGTTGGGACAGGGGCGTACGAGCAGTACTTC	CSVGTGAYEQYF
15	TRBV20-1	NA	TRBJ2-1	TRBD1	TGCAGTGCTACCCTAGGGGGCGCGGGTAACAATGAGCAGTTCTTC	CSATLGGAGNNEQFF
17	TRBV5-1	many	TRBJ2-1	TRBD1	TGCGCCAGCAGCAACCTCCCAGGACAGGGACCCTCCAATGAGCAGTTCTTC	CASSNLPGQGPSNEQFF
15	TRBV29-1	NA	TRBJ2-7	NA	TGCAGCGTTGAGGGACTTCGTCCGGGTCAGTCCGAGCAGTACTTC	CSVEGLRPGQSEQYF
13	TRBV29-1	few	TRBJ1-2	TRBD1	TGCAGCGTGATGACAGGGGGCTTGGATGGCTACACCTTC	CSVMTGGLDGYTF
13	TRBV20-1	few	TRBJ2-3	TRBD1	TGCAGTGCTAGAGAAGACAGGGCAGATACGCAGTATTTT	CSAREDRADTQYF
11	TRBV29-1	NA	TRBJ2-5	TRBD2	TGCAGCGTTGCCGGGGGGGAGACCCAGTACTTC	CSVAGGETQYF
17	TRBV5-1	NA	TRBJ2-7	TRBD2	TGCGCCAGCAGCTTGGTCCGACTAGCGGGAGGGTCCTACGAGCAGTACTTC	CASSLVRLAGGSYEQYF
13	TRBV28	NA	TRBJ2-2	NA	TGTGCCAGCTTCGGCAGAAACACCGGGGAGCTGTTTTTT	CASFGRNTGELFF
13	TRBV28	NA	TRBJ2-7	NA	TGTGCCAGCAGTTTAAAGGCTCAGAGAGAGCAGTACTTC	CASSLKAQREQYF
15	TRBV5-6	few	TRBJ1-6	TRBD1	TGTGCCAGCAGCCTCAGGGGGCTCTATAATTCACCCCTCCACTTT	CASSLRGLYNSPLHF
15	TRBV7-3	NA	TRBJ2-7	TRBD2	TGTGCCAGCAGCCCCCGACCGGGACTAGTATACGAGCAGTACTTC	CASSPRPGLVYEQYF
11	TRBV12-3/TRBV12-4	many	TRBJ2-3	NA	TGTGCCAGCCGGCAAGCAGATACGCAGTATTTT	CASRQADTQYF
15	TRBV20-1	NA	TRBJ2-1	NA	TGCAGTGCCGCCCGAGCTGAGTCCTCCTACAATGAGCAGTTCTTC	CSAARAESSYNEQFF
16	TRBV20-1	NA	TRBJ2-2	NA	TGCAGTGCTAGAGATTCGTGGACTCGGAGCACCGGGGAGCTGTTTTTT	CSARDSWTRSTGELFF
16	TRBV6-5	few	TRBJ2-5	NA	TGTGCCAGCAGCTACGGAGGGACAGCAAGGCAAGAGACCCAGTACTTC	CASSYGGTARQETQYF
13	TRBV21-1	few	TRBJ2-7	NA	TGTGCCAGCAGCTCTCAGACGGGGACAGGGGCCTACTTC	CASSSQTGTGAYF
15	TRBV10-3	few	TRBJ2-2	NA	TGTGCCATCAGTGACGGGACGGCGAACACCGGGGAGCTGTTTTTT	CAISDGTANTGELFF
18	TRBV6-2/TRBV6-3	NA	TRBJ2-4	TRBD1	TGTGCCAGCAGTTACCTGACAGGGACGGGGAAGACCAAAAACATTCAGTACTTC	CASSYLTGTGKTKNIQYF
16	TRBV25-1	many	TRBJ2-2	TRBD2	TGTGCCAGCAGACCTAGCGGGAGGGCCTCCACCGGGGAGCTGTTTTTT	CASRPSGRASTGELFF
15	TRBV6-2/TRBV6-3	few	TRBJ2-1	TRBD2	TGTGCCAGCAGCCCGACTAGCGGGAGCAACAATGAGCAGTTCTTC	CASSPTSGSNNEQFF
14	TRBV14	once	TRBJ2-7	TRBD1	TGTGCCAGCAGCCAAGATGGGACAGGGAGAGAGCAGTACTTC	CASSQDGTGREQYF